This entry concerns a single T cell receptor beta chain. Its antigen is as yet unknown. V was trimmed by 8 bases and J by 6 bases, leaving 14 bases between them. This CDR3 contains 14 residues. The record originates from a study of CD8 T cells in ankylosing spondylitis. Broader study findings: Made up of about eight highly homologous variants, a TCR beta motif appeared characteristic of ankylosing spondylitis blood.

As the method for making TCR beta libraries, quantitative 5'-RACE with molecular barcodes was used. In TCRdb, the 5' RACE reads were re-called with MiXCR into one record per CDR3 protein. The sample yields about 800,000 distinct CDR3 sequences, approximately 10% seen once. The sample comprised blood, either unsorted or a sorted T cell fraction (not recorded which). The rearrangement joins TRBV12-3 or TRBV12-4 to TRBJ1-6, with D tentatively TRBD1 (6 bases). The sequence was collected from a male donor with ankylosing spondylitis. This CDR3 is CASGTGHLNSPLHF. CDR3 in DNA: TGTGCCAGCGGAACGGGACACCTTAATTCACCCCTCCACTTT.